The entry below describes one T cell receptor beta chain. Its antigen remains unidentified. Base-call qualities are not available, and no considerably larger clone is one nucleotide away. The cohort consisted of 600 to 700 healthy bone marrow donors. All cohort members were sampled while nominally healthy, although unrecorded immune exposures were likely present. The donor tested CMV seropositive, placing the donor among the 250 to 300 seropositive members of the cohort. A peripheral blood sample was collected from each donor, and TCR beta sequencing was performed on peripheral blood mononuclear cells. The Qiagen DNeasy Blood Extraction Kit was used to extract genomic DNA from the blood cell samples. Libraries were built with the immunoSEQ multiplex PCR assay. For the multiplex PCR, a mixture combining 60 forward primers for TCR Vbeta segments and 13 reverse primers for TCR Jbeta segments was used. The CDR3 region of rearranged TCR beta genes was amplified from genomic DNA by a multiplex PCR assay. Amplified TCR beta libraries were sequenced as 87-base-pair reads on the Illumina HiSeq System. Per the authors' processing: A later analysis tallied 70 million to 100 million unique TCR beta chains across the 640 or so repertoires, and around 9.9 million of those chains were shared by two or more donors. A nearest-neighbor algorithm error-corrected the raw reads and collapsed the reads into unique sequences, merging closely related sequences to remove PCR and sequencing errors. Alignment of CDR3 sequences to IMGT reference sequences was used to assign V, D and J gene segments. Each retained sequence needed at least a six-nucleotide match to both a V gene segment and a J gene segment. Rearrangements were called productive when the CDR3 lacked stop codons and stayed in frame with V and J; all others were non-productive. CDR3 was defined according to IMGT convention as the region running from the second conserved V-encoded cysteine to the conserved J-encoded phenylalanine. The earlier analysis of about 620 of the donors excluded sequences that lacked an unambiguous match to a single V gene segment. In an earlier analysis of approximately 610 of the donors, V segments were called functional above 56.7% productive rearrangements and were called segregating when the between-donor standard deviation exceeded 5%. A statistical classification framework was built to diagnose cytomegalovirus status from the catalog of TCR beta chain sequences. V and J gene assignment, in a later analysis, came from comparing TCR nucleotide sequences with IMGT/GENE-DB human TR gene sequences. A later analysis assigned CDR3 sequences and most-parsimonious VDJ recombination scenarios with the TCRdist pipeline. In a later analysis, each TCR beta chain was defined by its CDR3 amino acid sequence together with its V-gene family, and reads without a unique V-gene family were excluded. To address suspected cross-contamination and a sequencing artifact, a later analysis removed approximately 600 highly shared, low-generation-probability nucleotide sequences. For each public chain, a later analysis derived a clonal expansion index from normalized ranks of inferred template counts within each repertoire. Generation probabilities in a later analysis came from a VDJ recombination model fitted to out-of-frame rearrangements, and those results were checked against IGoR. Hypergeometric tests were used in a later analysis to score TCR-TCR, TCR-HLA and TCR-CMV co-occurrence, with a repertoire-size bias correction applied to the TCR pairs. To estimate false discovery rates, a later analysis permuted the HLA or CMV assignments 20 times. In a later analysis, co-occurring TCRs were grouped with DBSCAN, and TCRdist sequence similarity was added when clustering was performed within HLA-allele-positive subsets. Repertoires with fewer than 30,000 or more than 120,000 public chains were left out of co-occurrence clustering, as were about five repertoires with anomalous nucleotide sharing. TCRdb took this table from immuneACCESS and kept in-frame rearrangements with V and J called. Such tables lack part of the clones; where checked against another copy, unresolved V genes explain under half of the gap, and the rest is unexplained. V, J and clone size derive from that table, while D and trimming were established from the DNA sequence. The sample records over 100,000 clones, over 65% of which are singletons. Jointly, the top ten make up 2.5% to 3.5% of the sample.

The data belong to a study of cytomegalovirus exposure and HLA in healthy donors (dated by TCRdb to 2017 to 2019). General notes on the study: An earlier analysis of approximately 590 of the donors reported 250 to 350 Gb of sequence data and about 100 million unique TCR beta sequences from 190 million or so T cells. An early release that covered several hundred HLA-typed donors contained about 290 gigabases of sequencing data and tens of millions of unique TCR sequences. The genetic ancestry cluster associated with self-reported Caucasian donors included 81% of the roughly 410 genotyped donors. The study aimed to test whether cataloging public T cell receptors could reveal signatures of past pathogen exposure. The study used immunosequencing to profile the T cell repertoires of 600 to 850 subjects and linked those repertoires to cytomegalovirus serostatus. Besides the first cohort of about 730 subjects, a separate validation cohort made up of roughly 120 different subjects was used. To predict cytomegalovirus infection status, the study combined high-throughput TCR immunosequencing, statistical association of individual TCRs with disease status, and machine learning. A later analysis re-examined previously published TCR beta repertoires from 500 to 700 donors and added high-resolution HLA genotyping to investigate patterns of TCR occurrence. In the later analysis, no new phenotypic data were used to find candidate immune exposures; instead, reliance was placed on TCR beta sequences and their occurrence across donors. An earlier analysis of around 580 of the donors used high-throughput TCR beta sequencing to judge whether each TCR beta V gene segment behaved as functional or pseudogenic. Donor age, sex, ethnicity and CMV serostatus were compiled together with the repertoire data. A later genetic analysis used genome-wide SNP genotypes for about three fifths of the 666 donors, treating that subset as a discovery cohort. Every discovery cohort repertoire had been produced on one sequencing platform. HLA typing covered class I and class II loci at four-digit resolution. Typing coverage differed by locus: A, B, C, DRB1 and DQB1 were typed in about 620-630 donors, DQA1 in 522, DPA1 in 600 to 610, and DPB1 in roughly 450. Roughly five DR-DQ haplotypes were treated as single units for association and clustering because of strong linkage in the cohort. Among about 400 genotyped donors of the cohort, an average of roughly 230,000 unique TCR beta nucleotide sequences was sequenced per donor, of which about 18% were non-productive. What the work shows at the level of the full study, not this receptor alone: The classifier was reported to diagnose cytomegalovirus status with high specificity and sensitivity in both the original and validation cohorts. According to a later analysis, most CMV-associated TCR beta chains appeared to be HLA-restricted, and the HLA associations seemed to be driven largely by CMV exposure. Sequencing depth was assumed to be roughly uniform across donors in the presence/absence analyses, though that assumption may not hold. A further reported finding was that TCR beta sequences accurately predicted the HLA-A and HLA-B alleles for most subjects in the first cohort. In a later analysis, 16,951 TCR beta sequences were associated with specific HLA alleles at a false discovery rate of 0.05. An association between a missense DCLRE1C variant and V-gene and J-gene trimming of TCR beta chains was found in a later genetic analysis and replicated in an independent cohort. Linkage disequilibrium might explain the correlated functional status among segregating V segments, but an unknown experimental factor could not be ruled out. In a later analysis, HLA-associated TCR beta chains were found to be more clonally expanded and to have lower generation probabilities than equally common non-associated chains. While some public TCRs were present in many individuals, most TCR sequences turned up only very rarely across donors. According to a later analysis, TCR association rates differed among HLA loci, with DRB1 alleles showing the most associated TCRs and HLA-C alleles showing the fewest. The earlier analysis of approximately 590 of the donors excluded some 15 rarely observed V segments, including chromosome 9 orphons, because counts were too low. According to a later analysis, parvovirus B19, influenza, CMV and Epstein-Barr virus appeared linked to several top co-occurrence clusters. Because the 87-base-pair reads could not distinguish some IMGT-functional V segments, including TRBV6-2 and TRBV6-3, those segments were excluded. Immune exposure information for the cohort was limited to CMV serostatus. HLA typing was unavailable for some donors at each locus, so association tests used only the typed subset. In this cohort, only TCR beta chains were sequenced, and detectable features were limited by the absence of alpha or paired-chain data. An earlier analysis of 450 to 750 of the donors showed that most TCR beta V segments appeared in productive rearrangements either about 87% or about 30% of the time, which broadly matched IMGT annotations. According to a later genetic analysis, donors in an Asian-associated ancestry cluster had fewer N-insertions in productive TCRs than the roughly 700-donor mean. When HLA alleles, especially DR and DQ, strongly co-occurred, TCR associations were difficult to assign to individual alleles. A few of the identified cytomegalovirus-associated TCR beta chains were confirmed in vitro to be specific for cytomegalovirus antigens. The study gave a list of roughly 150 TCR beta chains associated with cytomegalovirus. A group of highly shared sequence variants was considered likely to be a technical artifact of the sequencing pipeline. According to the authors, the approach could potentially be generalized to other disease states and immunological phenotypes.

V is cut back by 5 bases and J by 4 bases, with 8 bases in the junction unmatched. The CDR3 holds 15 amino acids from the cysteine to the phenylalanine. The entry retains the CDR3 DNA only, 45 bases that are in frame from base 1. The CDR1 and CDR2 encoded by the germline V gene are SGHTA and FQGNSA. The specimen sequenced was PBMCs. The receptor comes from a woman aged 25 to 39 in good health and CMV-seropositive. The chain couples TRBV7-2 to TRBJ1-2, with 9 central nucleotides matching TRBD1. In nucleotide form, the sequence is TGTGCCAGCAGCACCTCATCGGGACAGGGCTATGGCTACACCTTC. Translated, it gives CASSTSSGQGYGYTF.